This T cell receptor beta chain appears in the sequencing data of a study of blood T cell repertoires in COVID-19. Study details: The United States, Italy and Spain provided the acute and convalescent COVID-19 samples.

Original handling: Reference gene primer amplification gave nucleated cell count estimates. Data came from immunoSEQ multiplex PCR; TCRdb stores just in-frame clones and leaves some out. The V and J calls and clone size are taken from that table; D and trimming were inferred from the DNA. This table holds 51,000 or so clones, around 92% found once. The V and J ends lost 3 bases and 1 base, in that order; junction bases with no gene match: 8. This CDR3 is built from 16 residues. Looked up from germline, CDR1 is LNHDA and CDR2 is SQIVND (reference sequence). Sequenced: peripheral blood. The chain carries TRBV19 and TRBJ2-5; 7 bases align to TRBD2. This sequence originates from an elderly man with active or convalescent COVID-19. Written as DNA, the CDR3 is TGTGCCAGTAGTATTGGTGGTGGGGGGGTCCAAGAGACCCAGTACTTC. This codes for CASSIGGGGVQETQYF.